The 20 T cell receptor beta chains presented below share a single source sample, sequenced in a study of glioma-infiltrating T cells after dendritic cell vaccination. Using immunoSEQ multiplex PCR, the repertoire was profiled, and TCRdb retains in-frame clones only, with some absent. The sample includes around 97,000 clones, approximately 80% of them seen just once. Sequenced material: blood, taken before dendritic cell vaccination. The receptors here all came from a human donor with glioblastoma.

The chain joins TRBV6-5 to TRBJ1-2; no clear D. This CDR3 is 11 amino acids long. Trimming pared 6 bases from V and 3 bases from J, leaving 5 bases between. Germline assignment: CDR1 MNHEY and CDR2 SVGAGI. CDR3 amino acids: CASRNYYGYTF. The CDR3 DNA reads as TGTGCCAGCAGGAACTACTATGGCTACACCTTC.

The V gene is TRBV13, the J gene TRBJ2-7; TRBD1 might be the D (6 bases). The germline CDR1 and CDR2 sequences are PRHDT and FYEKMQ (reference sequence). Deletions cut 6 bases from V and 4 bases from J, with 16 bases between. This CDR3 contains 14 residues. The CDR3 DNA follows: TGTGCCAGCAGAGGGGCAGGGGTGCCTTACGAGCAGTACTTC. Residues: CASRGAGVPYEQYF.

This clone turned up a few times. The gene calls are TRBV11-2 and TRBJ2-7; 9 bases are shared with TRBD1. V shed 3 bases and J 3 bases; nucleotides not matched to a gene: 6. CDR3 length: 15 residues. Per germline, CDR1 SGHAT and CDR2 FQNNGV. Here the CDR3 DNA reads TGTGCCAGCAGCTTCAACCGGGACAGGGACTACGAGCAGTACTTC. As protein: CASSFNRDRDYEQYF.

The gene calls are TRBV7-2 and TRBJ1-1; D gene ambiguous. Germline-derived CDR1 and CDR2 are SGHTA and FQGNSA. There are 16 residues in the CDR3. Trimming removed 5 bases from V and 3 bases from J, with 19 bases in between. The DNA of the CDR3 is TGTGCCAGCAGCACATCGGCCCTAAGGAGGTACACTGAAGCTTTCTTT. It yields the protein CASSTSALRRYTEAFF.

There are a few counts of this clone. The CDR3 protein is CASSWGGQGAYEQYF. The CDR3 coding sequence is TGTGCCAGCAGCTGGGGGGGACAGGGGGCTTACGAGCAGTACTTC. The chain links TRBV7-2 to TRBJ2-7, with 12 bases matching TRBD1. The CDR3 has 15 amino acids. Per germline, CDR1 SGHTA and CDR2 FQGNSA. Trimming took 4 bases from V and 4 from J; bases not matched to a gene: 5.

This clone has only a few counts. Other DNA sequences within the sample encode an identical CDR3. This chain joins TRBV5-6 and TRBJ1-2, with 7 nucleotides matching TRBD1. The CDR3 length is 14 residues. In germline, CDR1 is SGHDT, CDR2 YYEEEE. V lost 4 bases to trimming and J lost 2 bases; unmatched junction nucleotides: 5. Here the CDR3 reads CASSPGTVNYGYTF. CDR3 DNA sequence: TGTGCCAGCAGCCCAGGGACAGTCAACTATGGCTACACCTTC.

The rearrangement uses TRBV5-4 and TRBJ2-7, with no clear D. Germline lookup yields CDR1 SGHNT and CDR2 YYREEE (reference sequence). The germline V and J ends were trimmed by 6 bases and 4 bases, with 14 bases remaining between them. The CDR3 length is 13 residues. CDR3 region: CASNSEPGYEQYF. In DNA, the CDR3 is TGTGCCAGCAACTCGGAGCCCGGGTACGAGCAGTACTTC.

The chain recombines TRBV14 with TRBJ1-6; D unclear. Germline lookup yields CDR1 SGHDN and CDR2 FVKESK. Trimming removed 1 base from V and 10 bases from J, with 11 bases in between. The CDR3 runs to 14 residues. CDR3 coding DNA: TGTGCCAGCAGCCAAGGGAGAGACGGGTCACCCCTCCACTTT. It specifies CASSQGRDGSPLHF.

V and J are TRBV13 and TRBJ2-7; maybe TRBD2 (5 bases). Trimming shortened V by 0 bases and J by 3 bases, and 15 bases separated the two germline ends. The CDR3 has 16 amino acids. Germline-derived CDR1 and CDR2 are PRHDT and FYEKMQ (reference sequence). DNA for the CDR3: TGTGCCAGCAGCTTAGGCGGGGTGGCCCCCTACTACGAGCAGTACTTC. This codes for CASSLGGVAPYYEQYF. The full variable domain, rest sourced from reference TRBV13 and TRBJ2-7, is AAGVIQSPRHLIKEKRETATLKCYPIPRHDTVYWYQQGPGQDPQFLISFYEKMQSDKGSIPDRFSAQQFSDYHSELNMSSLELGDSALYFCASSLGGVAPYYEQYFGPGTRLTVT.

J is TRBJ1-1 and V is TRBV6-1; 9 bases are a match to TRBD1. This CDR3 has 17 amino acids. The V gene's germline CDR1 is MNHNS and CDR2 SASEGT. V was pared by 2 bases and J by 4 bases, with 11 bases of the junction left unmatched. The CDR3: CASSERGQGASTTEAFF. The CDR3 DNA follows: TGTGCCAGCAGTGAAAGGGGACAGGGTGCCTCAACCACTGAAGCTTTCTTT.

The gene calls are TRBV27 and TRBJ2-5; 9 bases map to TRBD1. This CDR3 region has 15 residues. The V segment lost 6 bases and the J segment 3 bases; nucleotides outside the gene matches: 8. From germline, CDR1 is MNHEY and CDR2 SMNVEV (reference sequence). The CDR3 here is CASSPLGQGEETQYF. Written as DNA, the CDR3 is TGTGCCAGCAGCCCCCTGGGACAGGGTGAAGAGACCCAGTACTTC.

V and J are TRBV5-1 and TRBJ1-1; tentatively, D is TRBD1 (6 bases). The germline CDR1 and CDR2 sequences are SGHRS and YFSETQ. V gave up 4 bases and J gave up 4 bases, with 11 bases separating them. The CDR3 sequence is 13 residues long. CDR3 residues: CASSGDTFTEAFF. CDR3 DNA: TGCGCCAGCAGCGGGGACACTTTCACTGAAGCTTTCTTT.

The table lists this clone with a few counts. The V gene is TRBV7-3, the J gene TRBJ2-1; no definite D call. This CDR3 contains 14 residues. The V gene lost 4 bases and the J gene lost 8 bases, with 15 bases spanning the gap. CDR1 is SGHTA, CDR2 FQGTGA, per germline. The CDR3 here is CASSSTNHRDEQFF. The CDR3 DNA reads TGTGCCAGCAGCTCAACGAACCATCGGGATGAGCAGTTCTTC.

The chain uses TRBV19 and TRBJ1-2; D remains unclear. V was trimmed by 3 bases and J by 4 bases, leaving 18 bases between them. This CDR3 has 16 amino acids. Germline loops: CDR1 LNHDA, CDR2 SQIVND (reference sequence). The CDR3 is CASSIFLGQNTYGYTF. The CDR3 nucleotides read TGTGCCAGTAGTATTTTCCTTGGGCAGAACACCTATGGCTACACCTTC.

CDR3 DNA sequence: TGCGCCAGCAGCTTGAGGTTTGAAACACCGGGGGAGACCCAGTACTTC. The encoded protein is CASSLRFETPGETQYF. This chain uses TRBV5-1 with TRBJ2-5, with D possibly being TRBD2 (5 bases). The germline V gene has CDR1 SGHRS and CDR2 YFSETQ. The V and J ends lost 1 base and 5 bases respectively, with 18 bases between them. The CDR3 totals 16 residues.

The rearrangement uses TRBV7-9 and TRBJ1-5, with 7 nucleotides matching TRBD1. Germline V gives CDR1 SEHNR, CDR2 FQNEAQ (reference sequence). The CDR3 contains 15 residues. The trim removed 5 bases at V and 7 bases at J, leaving 11 bases unmatched. The CDR3 DNA follows: TGTGCCAGCAGCCCCGATGAACCAGGGGGACAGCCCCAGCATTTT. Translating gives CASSPDEPGGQPQHF.

The rearrangement uses TRBV2 and TRBJ2-5; D might be TRBD2 (6 bases). The CDR3 consists of 14 residues. CDR1 and CDR2 (germline): SNHLY, FYNNEI. The V end was cut by 6 bases, the J end by 1 base, with 12 bases between. The CDR3 DNA follows: TGTGCCAGCAGGCTCCGGGGGAGCCAAGAGACCCAGTACTTC. This translates into CASRLRGSQETQYF. The variable domain in full, with the rest retrieved from reference TRBV2 and TRBJ2-5, is EPEVTQTPSHQVTQMGQEVILRCVPISNHLYFYWYRQILGQKVEFLVSFYNNEISEKSEIFDDQFSVERPDGSNFTLKIRSTKLEDSAMYFCASRLRGSQETQYFGPGTRLLVL.

The J gene is TRBJ2-3, the V gene TRBV5-6; tentative D call: TRBD1 (5 bases). V was cut by 7 bases and J by 3 bases, with 21 bases left in between. The CDR3 consists of 16 residues. Germline CDR1 is SGHDT and CDR2 is YYEEEE. The CDR3 region has the DNA TGTGCCAGCTCAGCTTATCCAGGGATAAGGACAGATACGCAGTATTTT. Its protein is CASSAYPGIRTDTQYF.

The genes are TRBV13 and TRBJ2-7, with a weak D call TRBD2 (5 bases). Germline values: CDR1 PRHDT, CDR2 FYEKMQ (reference sequence). V lost 9 bases and J 3 bases, leaving 24 bases between the germline ends. CDR3 length equals 16 residues. The CDR3 bases are TGTGCCAGTCTTATATCCGGATTCCCTAGCCACTACGAGCAGTACTTC. The encoded protein is CASLISGFPSHYEQYF.

V is TRBV5-1 and J is TRBJ2-7, with TRBD1 matching over 11 bases. J was trimmed by 5 bases and V by 4 bases; bases with no gene match: 5. This CDR3 region has 14 residues. The V gene's germline CDR1 is SGHRS and CDR2 YFSETQ. CDR3 protein: CASSGGQGVNEQYF. In DNA form, the CDR3 reads TGCGCCAGCAGCGGGGGACAGGGGGTAAACGAGCAGTACTTC.